This T cell receptor beta chain was observed in a study of blood T cell repertoires in COVID-19. The J segment lost 2 bases and the V segment lost 8 bases, leaving 5 bases of the junction unmatched. The CDR3 is 14 amino acids. Germline V lookup: CDR1 SNHLY, CDR2 FYNNEI. Data came from immunoSEQ multiplex PCR; TCRdb stores just in-frame clones and leaves some out. The profile shows about 80,000 clones, about 80% of them singletons. What was sequenced was peripheral blood. The chain uses TRBV2 and TRBJ2-7; 11 bases fit TRBD1. The clonotype was recovered from an elderly man with acute or convalescent COVID-19. CDR3 bases: TGTGCCAGCGGAGGGACAGGGGGGCCCTACGAGCAGTACTTC. Translation: CASGGTGGPYEQYF.